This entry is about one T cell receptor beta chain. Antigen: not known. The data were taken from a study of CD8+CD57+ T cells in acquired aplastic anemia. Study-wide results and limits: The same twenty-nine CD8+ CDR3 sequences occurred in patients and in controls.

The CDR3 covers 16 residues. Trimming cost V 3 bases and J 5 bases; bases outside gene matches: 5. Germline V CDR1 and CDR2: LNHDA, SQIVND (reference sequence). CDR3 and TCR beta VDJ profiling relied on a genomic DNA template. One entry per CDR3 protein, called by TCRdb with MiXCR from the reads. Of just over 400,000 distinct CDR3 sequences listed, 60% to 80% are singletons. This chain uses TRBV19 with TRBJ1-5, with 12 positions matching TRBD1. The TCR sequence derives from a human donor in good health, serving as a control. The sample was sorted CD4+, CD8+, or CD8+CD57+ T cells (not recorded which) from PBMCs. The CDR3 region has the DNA TGTGCCAGTAGTATTGTCGGGACAGGGGGCCATCAGCCCCAGCATTTT. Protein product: CASSIVGTGGHQPQHF.